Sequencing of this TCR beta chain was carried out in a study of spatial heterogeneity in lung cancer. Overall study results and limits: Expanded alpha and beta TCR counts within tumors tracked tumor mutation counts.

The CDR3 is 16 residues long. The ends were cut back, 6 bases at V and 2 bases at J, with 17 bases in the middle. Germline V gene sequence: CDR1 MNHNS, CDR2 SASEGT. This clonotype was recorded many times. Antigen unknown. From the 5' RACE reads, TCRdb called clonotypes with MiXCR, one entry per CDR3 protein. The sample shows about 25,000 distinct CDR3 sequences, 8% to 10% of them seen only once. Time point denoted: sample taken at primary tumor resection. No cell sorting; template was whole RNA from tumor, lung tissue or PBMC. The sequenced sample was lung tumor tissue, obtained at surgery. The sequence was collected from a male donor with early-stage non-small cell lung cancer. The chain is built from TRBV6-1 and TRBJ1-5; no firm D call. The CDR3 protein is CASRYYTYEGNQPQHF. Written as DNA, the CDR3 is TGTGCCAGCAGATACTATACCTATGAAGGCAATCAGCCCCAGCATTTT.